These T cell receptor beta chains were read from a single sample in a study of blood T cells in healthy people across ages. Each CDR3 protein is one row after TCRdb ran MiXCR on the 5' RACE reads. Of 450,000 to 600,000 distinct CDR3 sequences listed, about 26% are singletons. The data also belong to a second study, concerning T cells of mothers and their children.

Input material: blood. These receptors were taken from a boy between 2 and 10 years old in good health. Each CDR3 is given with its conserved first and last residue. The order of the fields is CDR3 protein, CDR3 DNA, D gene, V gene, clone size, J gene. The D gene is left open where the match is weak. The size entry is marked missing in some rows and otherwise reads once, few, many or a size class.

CASSHIAGPYNEQFF TGTGCCAGCAGCCATATAGCGGGACCCTACAATGAGCAGTTCTTC TRBD2 TRBV7-2 - TRBJ2-1
CASSFRRQGYGETQYF TGTGCCAGCAGCTTCCGTCGACAGGGATACGGGGAGACCCAGTACTTC TRBD1 TRBV7-2 - TRBJ2-5
CASSVVAGAVDTQYF TGTGCCAGCAGCGTAGTGGCGGGGGCGGTAGATACGCAGTATTTT - TRBV9 - TRBJ2-3
CASSYLDRVADTQYF TGTGCCAGCAGTTACTTGGACAGGGTTGCAGATACGCAGTATTTT TRBD1 TRBV6-5 - TRBJ2-3
CASSPPAGGYEQYF TGTGCCAGCTCACCACCGGCAGGGGGATACGAGCAGTACTTC TRBD1 TRBV18 - TRBJ2-7
CASSQGYRGLSTDTQYF TGTGCCAGCAGCCAAGGATACAGGGGGCTAAGCACAGATACGCAGTATTTT TRBD1 TRBV4-2 - TRBJ2-3
CASSYQSGSGGYNEQFF TGTGCCAGCAGTTACCAGTCAGGGAGCGGGGGATACAATGAGCAGTTCTTC TRBD2 TRBV6-5 - TRBJ2-1
CASSSKESGETQYF TGTGCCAGCAGCTCAAAAGAGAGTGGGGAGACCCAGTACTTC - TRBV7-9 - TRBJ2-5
CSVLTGGYTEAFF TGCAGCGTCCTGACAGGGGGCTATACTGAAGCTTTCTTT TRBD1 TRBV29-1 - TRBJ1-1
CASSDTNEKLFF TGTGCCAGCAGTGACACTAATGAAAAACTGTTTTTT - TRBV6-2/TRBV6-3 few TRBJ1-4
CSALPTGQGIHGYTF TGCAGTGCCCTACCGACGGGACAGGGTATTCATGGCTACACCTTC TRBD1 TRBV20-1 - TRBJ1-2
CASKVRATAKNIQYF TGTGCCAGTAAGGTGCGCGCCACAGCCAAAAACATTCAGTACTTC - TRBV19 few TRBJ2-4
CASSETGDVSEQYF TGTGCCAGCAGTGAGACAGGGGATGTCTCCGAGCAGTACTTC TRBD1 TRBV2 few TRBJ2-7
CASSSPRAGGTEAFF TGTGCCAGCAGTTCCCCCAGGGCAGGTGGGACTGAAGCTTTCTTT - TRBV25-1 few TRBJ1-1
CASSEERGGWTEAFF TGTGCCAGCAGTGAAGAAAGGGGGGGCTGGACTGAAGCTTTCTTT - TRBV25-1 few TRBJ1-1
CASNHRATEAFF TGTGCCAGCAATCACAGGGCCACTGAAGCTTTCTTT - TRBV6-5 - TRBJ1-1
CSAPTGPNAGANVLTF TGCAGTGCGCCGACAGGGCCGAATGCTGGGGCCAACGTCCTGACTTTC TRBD1 TRBV20-1 - TRBJ2-6
CSARDSGTGAYEQYF TGCAGTGCTAGAGATTCCGGGACAGGAGCCTACGAGCAGTACTTC TRBD1 TRBV20-1 few TRBJ2-7
CASLGQGAETQYF TGTGCCAGCCTGGGACAGGGGGCAGAGACCCAGTACTTC TRBD1 TRBV18 - TRBJ2-5
CSVSTSGMAAYEQYF TGCAGCGTCTCCACGTCCGGGATGGCGGCCTACGAGCAGTACTTC - TRBV29-1 few TRBJ2-7
CSVVFRVPYNEQFF TGCAGCGTTGTTTTTAGGGTCCCTTACAATGAGCAGTTCTTC - TRBV29-1 few TRBJ2-1
CASSSADRNTEAFF TGTGCCAGCAGTTCGGCGGACAGGAACACTGAAGCTTTCTTT - TRBV12-3/TRBV12-4 - TRBJ1-1
CASSPGTGRAVEQYF TGTGCCAGCTCACCGGGAACCGGGAGGGCCGTCGAGCAGTACTTC TRBD2 TRBV18 - TRBJ2-7
CASSYLPPGGLGETQYF TGTGCCAGCAGTTACCTCCCGCCAGGGGGCTTAGGAGAGACCCAGTACTTC TRBD1 TRBV6-6 many TRBJ2-5
CASRHLAGIQETQYF TGCGCCAGCAGACACCTAGCGGGGATCCAAGAGACCCAGTACTTC TRBD2 TRBV5-1 once TRBJ2-5
CASTPQGAPGYNEQFF TGTGCCAGCACCCCGCAGGGGGCGCCGGGTTACAATGAGCAGTTCTTC TRBD1 TRBV7-8 - TRBJ2-1
CASGLRNSPLHF TGTGCCAGCGGATTACGTAATTCACCCCTCCACTTT - TRBV6-5 few TRBJ1-6
CSAIIGSLGPEQYF TGCAGCGCAATCATAGGCTCCCTGGGGCCTGAGCAGTACTTC - TRBV29-1 - TRBJ2-7
CASSFRQGAGETQYF TGTGCCAGCAGTTTTCGACAGGGGGCGGGAGAGACCCAGTACTTC TRBD1 TRBV28 - TRBJ2-5
CASSRGQVYRGLYNEQFF TGTGCCAGCAGCCGCGGACAGGTCTACAGAGGGCTTTACAATGAGCAGTTCTTC TRBD1 TRBV7-2 - TRBJ2-1
CASSLDRGRYEQYF TGCGCCAGCAGCCTTGACAGGGGGCGGTACGAGCAGTACTTC TRBD1 TRBV4-3 few TRBJ2-7
CASSQETRVLGINEQFF TGTGCCAGCAGCCAAGAAACCAGAGTCCTTGGGATCAATGAGCAGTTCTTC - TRBV14 - TRBJ2-1
CASSTVKGDGYTF TGTGCCAGCAGCACCGTCAAAGGAGATGGCTACACCTTC - TRBV12-3/TRBV12-4 - TRBJ1-2
CSASRGPPRIYGYTF TGCAGTGCTAGCAGGGGCCCCCCGAGGATCTATGGCTACACCTTC - TRBV20-1 - TRBJ1-2
CASSSDLGTVPKPYTEAFF TGTGCCAGCAGTTCAGACCTTGGGACAGTCCCGAAGCCCTACACTGAAGCTTTCTTT TRBD1 TRBV12-3/TRBV12-4 - TRBJ1-1
CSARDGRQEPYEQYF TGCAGTGCTAGAGATGGGCGACAGGAGCCCTACGAGCAGTACTTC - TRBV20-1 - TRBJ2-7
CASRGCGQPQHF TGTGCCAGCAGGGGTTGCGGACAGCCCCAGCATTTT - TRBV21-1 few TRBJ1-5
CSAEALTQYF TGCAGCGCCGAGGCGTTGACGCAGTATTTT - TRBV29-1 - TRBJ2-3
CASSASQNQPQHF TGTGCCAGCAGTGCTTCACAAAATCAGCCCCAGCATTTT - TRBV12-3/TRBV12-4 few TRBJ1-5
CASSIAGDHSEQFF TGTGCCAGCAGTATAGCGGGGGACCACAGTGAGCAGTTCTTC TRBD2 TRBV9 - TRBJ2-1
CASSEAPLQPQRGYGYTF TGTGCCAGCAGTGAAGCGCCGCTCCAGCCCCAAAGAGGGTATGGCTACACCTTC - TRBV6-1 - TRBJ1-2
CASSYDSGEFQFF TGTGCCAGCAGTTACGATTCGGGAGAGTTTCAGTTCTTC - TRBV6-6 few TRBJ2-1
CSARDPRDSNQPQHF TGCAGTGCTAGAGATCCCCGGGACTCAAATCAGCCCCAGCATTTT - TRBV20-1 few TRBJ1-5
CASSAGTGVAYEQYF TGTGCCAGCAGCGCGGGGACAGGGGTTGCCTACGAGCAGTACTTC TRBD1 TRBV9 - TRBJ2-7
CASSLSSPHNEQFF TGTGCCAGCAGTTTAAGCAGTCCCCACAATGAGCAGTTCTTC - TRBV12-3/TRBV12-4 - TRBJ2-1
CSAREAGVDYEQYF TGCAGTGCTAGAGAGGCGGGAGTTGACTACGAGCAGTACTTC TRBD2 TRBV20-1 few TRBJ2-7